The 5 T cell receptor beta chains presented below share a single source sample, sequenced in a study of blood T cell repertoires in COVID-19 (dated by TCRdb to 2018 to 2020). The receptor library was made with the immunoSEQ multiplex PCR assay. TCRdb retrieved this table from immuneACCESS and kept in-frame rearrangements only. Not all clones are present; in checked studies, unresolved V genes account for under half, and no reason is known for the remainder. This sample gives around 130,000 clones in total; about 85% of them show up just once. The top ten clones comprise around 4.2% of the sample. Specimen: peripheral blood. The receptors here all came from a man between 60 and 70 years old with acute or convalescent COVID-19.

This clone was seen more than once but under ten times. This rearrangement joins TRBV6-5 to TRBJ1-1, with D possibly TRBD1 on 5 matching bases. V was clipped by 0 bases and J by 5 bases, with 13 bases between them. Germline lookup yields CDR1 MNHEY and CDR2 SVGAGI. The CDR3 runs 15 residues. CDR3 bases: TGTGCCAGCAGTTACTCGGCCGGGGGGTGGACTGAAGCTTTCTTT. Translating gives CASSYSAGGWTEAFF.

CDR3 nucleotide sequence: TGCAGCGTTGGGGAGGCTGAAGCTTTCTTT. It is translated as CSVGEAEAFF. This chain connects TRBV29-1 to TRBJ1-1; D call uncertain. V lost 4 bases, J lost 6 bases, and 6 bases lay in between. Germline V gene sequence: CDR1 SQVTM, CDR2 ANQGSEA. This CDR3 has 10 amino acids.

The CDR3 sequence is CASSYSGTGGNQPQHF. The CDR3 DNA reads TGTGCCAGCAGTTACTCCGGGACAGGGGGCAATCAGCCCCAGCATTTT. The chain employs TRBV6-5 and TRBJ1-5; 10 bases map to TRBD1. This CDR3 contains 16 residues. Losses at the gene ends were 0 bases for V and 2 bases for J; bases not matched to a gene: 1. Looked up from germline, CDR1 is MNHEY and CDR2 is SVGAGI.

The chain is built from TRBV12-3 or TRBV12-4 and TRBJ1-6; D uncertain. This CDR3 is built from 12 residues. V lost 3 bases to trimming and J lost 5 bases, with 2 bases between them. The CDR3 sequence is CASSFNNSPLHF. Written as DNA, the CDR3 is TGTGCCAGCAGTTTTAATAATTCACCCCTCCACTTT.

The chain couples TRBV24-1 to TRBJ2-5; 7 bases align to TRBD2. There are 11 residues in the CDR3. The V and J ends lost 9 bases and 3 bases, in that order; junction bases with no gene match: 0. In germline, CDR1 is KGHDR, CDR2 SFDVKD. The CDR3 DNA reads as TGTGCCACCGGGAGGGAAGAGACCCAGTACTTC. It specifies CATGREETQYF.